These T cell receptor beta chains were read from a single sample in a study of chemoradiotherapy in HPV16-positive cancers. Assay used: immunoSEQ multiplex PCR; TCRdb lists only in-frame clones, some missing. The data show 6,200 or so clones, with 81% seen just once and over 6% held by the top ten. Material: tumor tissue, obtained from a patient who underwent chemoradiotherapy. The source is a human donor with HPV-associated anogenital cancer. The CDR3 runs from the conserved cysteine through the conserved F or W. Fields, in order: clone size, CDR3 length, V gene, J gene, D gene, CDR3 protein, CDR3 DNA. D genes are given only for firm matches. Some rows have no size entry. The others give once, few or many, or a class for an expanded clone.

size: NA
length: 13
V: TRBV5-5
J: TRBJ2-7
D: NA
CDR3: CASSFGRHYEQYF
DNA: TGTGCCAGCAGCTTCGGCCGGCACTACGAGCAGTACTTC

size: once
length: 15
V: TRBV9
J: TRBJ2-1
D: NA
CDR3: CASSSTLGGYNEQFF
DNA: TGTGCCAGCAGTTCTACTCTAGGGGGCTACAATGAGCAGTTCTTC

size: NA
length: 12
V: TRBV7-2
J: TRBJ2-3
D: NA
CDR3: CASSLGWDTQYF
DNA: TGTGCCAGCAGCTTAGGCTGGGATACGCAGTATTTT

size: NA
length: 14
V: TRBV11-2
J: TRBJ1-6
D: NA
CDR3: CASSPWDPNSPLHF
DNA: TGTGCCAGCAGCCCTTGGGACCCGAATTCACCCCTCCACTTT

size: NA
length: 15
V: TRBV19
J: TRBJ1-2
D: TRBD1
CDR3: CASSIRTHTGDGYTF
DNA: TGTGCCAGTAGTATTCGGACCCATACAGGGGATGGCTACACCTTC

size: NA
length: 16
V: TRBV5-1
J: TRBJ1-1
D: TRBD1
CDR3: CASSPGGTGGNTEAFF
DNA: TGCGCCAGCAGCCCAGGGGGGACGGGGGGGAACACTGAAGCTTTCTTT

size: NA
length: 14
V: TRBV9
J: TRBJ2-1
D: NA
CDR3: CASSVATWGNEQFF
DNA: TGTGCCAGCAGCGTAGCTACGTGGGGGAATGAGCAGTTCTTC

size: once
length: 18
V: TRBV7-9
J: TRBJ2-3
D: TRBD1
CDR3: CASSLALGQGIITDTQYF
DNA: TGTGCCAGCAGCTTAGCCCTGGGACAGGGTATCATCACCGATACGCAGTATTTT

size: NA
length: 13
V: TRBV6-5
J: TRBJ2-7
D: NA
CDR3: CASSVGINFEQYF
DNA: TGTGCCAGCAGCGTCGGGATAAACTTCGAGCAGTACTTC

size: NA
length: 14
V: TRBV5-4
J: TRBJ2-5
D: NA
CDR3: CASSSGEQQETQYF
DNA: TGTGCCAGCAGCTCCGGGGAGCAACAAGAGACCCAGTACTTC

size: NA
length: 19
V: TRBV5-4
J: TRBJ2-1
D: TRBD2
CDR3: CASSRTELAGPSSYNEQFF
DNA: TGTGCCAGCAGCCGTACGGAACTAGCGGGGCCCAGCTCCTACAATGAGCAGTTCTTC

size: NA
length: 11
V: TRBV5-1
J: TRBJ2-2
D: NA
CDR3: CASSLPGELFF
DNA: TGCGCCAGCAGCTTGCCCGGGGAGCTGTTTTTT

size: NA
length: 14
V: TRBV29-1
J: TRBJ1-1
D: TRBD1
CDR3: CSASPGQMNTEAFF
DNA: TGCAGCGCTTCCCCGGGACAGATGAACACTGAAGCTTTCTTT

size: NA
length: 13
V: TRBV5-6
J: TRBJ1-1
D: NA
CDR3: CASSWQEAGRAFF
DNA: TGTGCCAGCAGCTGGCAGGAAGCCGGGCGAGCTTTCTTT

size: NA
length: 19
V: TRBV29-1
J: TRBJ2-1
D: TRBD2
CDR3: CSVEGGFSGDTRSYNEQFF
DNA: TGCAGCGTTGAGGGGGGGTTTAGCGGGGATACCCGCTCCTACAATGAGCAGTTCTTC

size: NA
length: 15
V: TRBV7-2
J: TRBJ1-4
D: NA
CDR3: CASSQPGQGIEKLFF
DNA: TGTGCCAGCAGCCAGCCGGGACAAGGAATAGAAAAACTGTTTTTT

size: NA
length: 14
V: TRBV7-9
J: TRBJ2-4
D: NA
CDR3: CASSHNQRYDIQYF
DNA: TGTGCCAGCAGCCACAACCAGCGTTACGACATTCAGTACTTC

size: NA
length: 16
V: TRBV9
J: TRBJ2-5
D: TRBD1
CDR3: CASSHSGTGPLETQYF
DNA: TGTGCCAGCAGCCATTCCGGGACAGGGCCTTTAGAGACCCAGTACTTC